The 21 T cell receptor beta chains below come from one sample, sequenced in a study of tumor-infiltrating lymphocytes in primary liver carcinoma. For blood RNA, unsorted whole blood served as the source, and germline DNA was extracted too. TCR beta cDNA was made from 500 ng total RNA with a constant-region primer. TCR beta libraries came from three nested multiplex PCR rounds using slightly modified ARM-PCR. Both of the initial two PCR rounds ran for nine to ten cycles and employed TRBV1-TRBV30 forward primers alongside a C-beta reverse primer. TCRdb re-called the multiplex PCR reads with MiXCR, one entry per CDR3 protein. The table lists around 210,000 distinct CDR3 sequences, less than 70% of them singletons, with under 7.5% in the top ten. The sample was peripheral blood. These receptors were obtained from a woman in her sixties with primary liver carcinoma and hepatitis B virus infection.

A remark on this clonotype: A read error may explain this, as a much larger clone is one base away. The V and J genes are TRBV12-3 or TRBV12-4 and TRBJ2-2; TRBD2 matches 8 bases. CDR3 length: 13 amino acids. Trimming removed 10 bases from V and 6 bases from J; junction bases left unmatched: 7. CDR3 sequence reads: CAINLLAAGELFF. In DNA form, the CDR3 reads TGTGCCATCAACCTACTAGCGGCCGGGGAGCTGTTTTTT.

The V gene is TRBV5-1, the J gene TRBJ2-7; no clear D gene. With 4 bases removed from V and 6 bases from J, the gap between germline ends came to 17 bases. The CDR3 consists of 14 residues. The germline CDR1 and CDR2 sequences are SGHRS and YFSETQ. In DNA, the CDR3 is TGCGCCAGCAGCCCCGGCGTAGTAAGTCGCGAGCAGTACTTC. Translation gives CASSPGVVSREQYF. The whole variable domain, remainder taken from reference TRBV5-1 and TRBJ2-7, is KAGVTQTPRYLIKTRGQQVTLSCSPISGHRSVSWYQQTPGQGLQFLFEYFSETQRNKGNFPGRFSGRQFSNSRSEMNVSTLELGDSALYLCASSPGVVSREQYFGPGTRLTVT.

The CDR3 region is CASSLIPGLAGGTQYF. CDR3 sequence (DNA): TGTGCCAGCAGCTTAATACCGGGACTAGCGGGAGGTACGCAGTATTTT. V usage is TRBV7-8 and J usage is TRBJ2-3; the match to TRBD2 covers 15 bases. Germline V gene lookup returns CDR1 SGHVS and CDR2 FQNEAQ. CDR3 length: 16 residues. V shed 2 bases, J shed 8 bases, and the junction held 5 bases outside the gene matches.

Turning to this clonotype: A junction boundary mismatches the germline segment, possibly from a read error. The chain couples TRBV5-5 to TRBJ2-1; 15 nucleotides align to TRBD2. The CDR3 spans 16 residues. Per the germline V gene, CDR1 is SGHKS and CDR2 is YYEKEE (reference sequence). CDR3 bases: TGTGCCATCAGCCCCTTGGGACTAGCGGGAGGTAGGAGGCAGTTCTTC. It encodes CAISPLGLAGGRRQFF.

Within the sample, this clonotype is medium-sized. The V gene is TRBV11-2, the J gene TRBJ2-7, with D possibly being TRBD2 (6 bases). This CDR3 has 13 amino acids. Looked up from germline, CDR1 is SGHAT and CDR2 is FQNNGV. V was shortened by 0 bases and J by 6 bases, with 9 bases between the two germline ends. CDR3 amino acids: CASSLEFGGEQYF. The CDR3, as DNA: TGTGCCAGCAGCTTAGAGTTCGGGGGCGAGCAGTACTTC.

Turning to this clonotype: With a much larger clone just one base away, this may be a read error. V usage is TRBV6-5 and J usage is TRBJ2-1, with D unresolved. V was trimmed by 6 bases and J by 4 bases, leaving 7 bases between them. CDR1 and CDR2 (germline): MNHEY, SVGAGI. The CDR3 is 12 amino acids. The CDR3 loop is CASSLPYNEQFF. Here the CDR3 DNA reads TGTGCCAGCAGCTTGCCTTACAATGAGCAGTTCTTC.

As for this clonotype: Compared with germline, one end of the junction differs, possibly owing to a read error. J is TRBJ2-1 and V is TRBV5-4; no definite D call. The CDR3 length is 16 residues. CDR1 is SGHNT, CDR2 YYREEE, per germline (reference sequence). CDR3 protein: CASSFGGARTYIEQFF. DNA of the CDR3: TGTGCCAGCAGCTTTGGTGGCGCGCGCACCTACATTGAGCAGTTCTTC.

V is TRBV28 and J is TRBJ2-1; 12 nucleotides align to TRBD2. Trimming removed 8 bases from V and 5 bases from J; junction bases left unmatched: 13. This CDR3 spans 17 amino acids. Germline CDR1 is MDHEN and CDR2 is SYDVKM. CDR3 in amino acids: CASRRGTSGPSNNEQFF. In DNA, the CDR3 is TGTGCCAGCCGAAGAGGGACTAGCGGGCCGTCCAACAATGAGCAGTTCTTC.

This clonotype was counted between two and nine times. This chain joins TRBV7-9 and TRBJ2-1, with D perhaps TRBD1 or TRBD2 (6 bases each). Germline CDR1 and CDR2: SEHNR and FQNEAQ (reference sequence). Trimming left V 1 base short and J 12 bases short, with 19 bases between. The CDR3 extends over 15 amino acids. The CDR3 is CASSLGAGEVLGQFF. The DNA for the CDR3 is TGTGCCAGCAGCTTAGGGGCAGGGGAGGTCCTTGGGCAGTTCTTC.

This clonotype came up a few times. The rearrangement links TRBV5-1 to TRBJ1-1; D may be TRBD1 (6 bases). The CDR3 totals 14 residues. V dropped 3 bases and J dropped 1 base, with 10 bases sitting between them. The germline CDR1 and CDR2 sequences are SGHRS and YFSETQ. The CDR3 loop reads CASSWTAKNTEAFF. The CDR3 DNA follows: TGCGCCAGCAGCTGGACAGCCAAGAACACTGAAGCTTTCTTT.

On this clonotype itself: Without the conserved terminal phenylalanine or tryptophan, this CDR3 likely stems from a read error. The chain carries TRBV5-1 and TRBJ2-5; D ambiguous. V lost 3 bases, J lost 0 bases, and 9 bases lay in between. The V gene's germline CDR1 is SGHRS and CDR2 YFSETQ. This CDR3 comprises 14 residues. CDR3 protein: CASSSTNYQETQYL. CDR3 nucleotides: TGCGCCAGCAGCTCCACAAACTACCAAGAGACCCAGTACTTA.

Details on this clonotype: Compared with germline, one end of the junction differs, possibly owing to a read error. The V call is TRBV14, the J call TRBJ1-2; TRBD1 aligns across 7 bases. CDR1 is SGHDN, CDR2 FVKESK, per germline. CDR3 length: 14 residues. CDR3 in DNA: TGTGCCATCAGCCAATACGGGACAGACGATGGCTACACCTTC. Its protein product is CAISQYGTDDGYTF.

Concerning this clonotype: At one end, the junction sequence differs from germline, possibly due to a read error. The CDR3: CASRLGQGRDQPQHF. The CDR3, as DNA: TGTGCCAGCCGCCTGGGACAGGGCAGGGATCAGCCCCAACATTTT. The chain combines TRBV6-2 or TRBV6-3 with TRBJ1-5, with 9 bases matching TRBD1. This CDR3 comprises 15 residues. Germline loops: CDR1 MNHEY, CDR2 SVGEGT.

There are many counts of this clonotype. The chain couples TRBV11-2 to TRBJ2-2; possibly TRBD1 for D (5 bases). CDR1 and CDR2 (germline): SGHAT, FQNNGV. This CDR3 comprises 16 residues. Trimming removed 7 bases at V and 0 bases at J, with 15 bases between. The CDR3 is CASTVHVGANTGELFF. CDR3 bases: TGTGCCAGCACCGTGCATGTAGGGGCGAACACCGGGGAGCTGTTTTTT.

Note on this clonotype: The germline gene is not matched at one end of the junction; a read error may be the cause. The rearrangement links TRBV28 to TRBJ1-4; 8 bases are shared with TRBD1. The germline V gene has CDR1 MDHEN and CDR2 SYDVKM. The CDR3 consists of 12 residues. CDR3 DNA: TGTGTCAGCGGACAGGGCTGGGAAAAACTGTTTTTT. It encodes CVSGQGWEKLFF.

About this clonotype itself: The junction shows a germline mismatch at one end, possibly a read error. The CDR3 reads CANSLVGGGPTGELFF. DNA for the CDR3: TGTGCCAACAGCTTGGTCGGCGGGGGACCCACCGGGGAGCTGTTTTTT. The chain has TRBV5-4 and TRBJ2-2, with TRBD2 identical over 7 bases. Germline V gene lookup returns CDR1 SGHNT and CDR2 YYREEE (reference sequence). The CDR3 has 16 residues.

V usage is TRBV11-2 and J usage is TRBJ2-5; D is undetermined. The CDR3 contains 14 residues. Trimming stripped 0 bases from V and 6 bases from J, with 11 bases between. Germline V gene data show CDR1 as SGHAT and CDR2 as FQNNGV. The CDR3 DNA follows: TGTGCCAGCAGCTTAGACCAAACCCCCCAGACCCAGTACTTC. Translated, it gives CASSLDQTPQTQYF.

On this clonotype: A clone one base away is much larger, so this may be a read error. As the CDR3 is not closed by the conserved phenylalanine or tryptophan, this likely results from a read error. This chain connects TRBV6-2 or TRBV6-3 to TRBJ1-1, with 8 bases fitting TRBD1. The ends lost 6 bases at V and 5 bases at J; junction bases unmatched: 8. Germline-derived CDR1 and CDR2 are MNHEY and SVGEGT. CDR3 length: 14 residues. The CDR3 DNA reads TGTGCCAGCAGACCGCAGGGGGCAGTGACTGAAGCTTTCATT. Amino acids: CASRPQGAVTEAFI.

As to this clonotype: Mismatch with germline at one junction end may stem from a read error. The CDR3 is CPSSYSTGTVSYGQYF. CDR3 DNA: TGTCCCAGCAGTTACTCGACGGGGACAGTCTCCTACGGGCAGTACTTC. The J gene is TRBJ2-7, the V gene TRBV6-5; 7 nucleotides line up with TRBD1. The CDR3 is 16 residues long. Germline CDR1 reads MNHEY; CDR2 reads SVGAGI.

This clonotype was recorded only once. This could be a read error, since a much larger clone is one nucleotide away. The chain is built from TRBV5-6 and TRBJ2-5; D is possibly TRBD2 (5 bases). This CDR3 contains 14 residues. The germline V gene has CDR1 SGHDT and CDR2 YYEEEE. This CDR3 is CVSSLWPRGETQYF. CDR3 in DNA: TGTGTCAGCAGCTTGTGGCCACGGGGAGAGACCCAGTACTTC.

Details on this clonotype: This may be a read error, as it is one base from a much larger clone. The chain recombines TRBV6-5 with TRBJ2-2; 8 positions match TRBD1. J lost 4 bases, V lost 5 bases, and 6 bases had no gene match. This CDR3 has 15 residues. Germline CDR1 reads MNHEY; CDR2 reads SVGAGI. CDR3: CASSHRGSSTGELFF. DNA for the CDR3: TGTGCCAGCAGTCACAGGGGGTCTTCCACCGGGGAGCTGTTTTTT.